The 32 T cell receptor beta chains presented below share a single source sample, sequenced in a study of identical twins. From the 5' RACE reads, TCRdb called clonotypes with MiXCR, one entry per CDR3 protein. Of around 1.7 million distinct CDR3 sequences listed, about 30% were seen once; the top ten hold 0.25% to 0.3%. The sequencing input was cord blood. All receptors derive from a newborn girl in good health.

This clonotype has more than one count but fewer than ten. The CDR3 sequence is CASTKVTSAYEQYF. In DNA form, the CDR3 reads TGTGCCAGCACCAAAGTTACTAGCGCCTACGAGCAGTACTTC. V is TRBV2 and J is TRBJ2-7; TRBD2 matches 7 bases. The trim removed 7 bases at V and 2 bases at J, leaving 8 bases unmatched. The CDR3 runs to 14 residues. CDR1 and CDR2 (germline): SNHLY, FYNNEI.

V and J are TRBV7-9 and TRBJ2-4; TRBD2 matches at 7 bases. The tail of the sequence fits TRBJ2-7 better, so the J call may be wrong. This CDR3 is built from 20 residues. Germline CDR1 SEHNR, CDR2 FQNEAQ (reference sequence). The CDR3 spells CASSPRRQPGTTSYGYEQYF. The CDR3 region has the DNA TGTGCCAGCAGCCCCCGACGACAACCCGGGACTACTTCTTACGGCTACGAGCAGTACTTC.

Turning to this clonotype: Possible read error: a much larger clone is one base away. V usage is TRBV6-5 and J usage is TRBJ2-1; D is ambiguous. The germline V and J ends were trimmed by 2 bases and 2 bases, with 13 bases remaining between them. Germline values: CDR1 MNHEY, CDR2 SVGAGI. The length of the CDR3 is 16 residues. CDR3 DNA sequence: TGTGCCAGCAGTTACGGGAATGGACCTACCTACAATGAGCAGTTCTTC. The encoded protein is CASSYGNGPTYNEQFF.

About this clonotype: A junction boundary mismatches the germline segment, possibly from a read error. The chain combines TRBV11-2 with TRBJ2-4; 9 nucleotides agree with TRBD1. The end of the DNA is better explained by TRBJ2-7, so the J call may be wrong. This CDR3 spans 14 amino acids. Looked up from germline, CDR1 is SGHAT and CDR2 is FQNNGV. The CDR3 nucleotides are TGTACCAGCAGCCGCGGACAGGGGAGCAACGAGCAGTACTTC. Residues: CTSSRGQGSNEQYF.

The CDR3 coding sequence is TGTGCCAGCAGTTTACGGGACAGGGTGATTTACGAGCAGTACTTC. Amino acid sequence: CASSLRDRVIYEQYF. The rearrangement joins TRBV28 to TRBJ2-7; 9 bases align to TRBD1. Germline V gives CDR1 MDHEN, CDR2 SYDVKM. With 2 bases clipped from V and 4 bases from J, the junction kept 6 bases outside the gene matches. CDR3 length: 15 residues.

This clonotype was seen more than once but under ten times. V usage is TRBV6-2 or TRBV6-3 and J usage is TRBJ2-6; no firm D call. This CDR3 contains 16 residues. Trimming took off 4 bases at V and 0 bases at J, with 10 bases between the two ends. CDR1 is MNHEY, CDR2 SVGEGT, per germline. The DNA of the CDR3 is TGTGCCAGCAGTTTGGCGCCAGCCTCTGGGGCCAACGTCCTGACTTTC. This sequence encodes CASSLAPASGANVLTF.

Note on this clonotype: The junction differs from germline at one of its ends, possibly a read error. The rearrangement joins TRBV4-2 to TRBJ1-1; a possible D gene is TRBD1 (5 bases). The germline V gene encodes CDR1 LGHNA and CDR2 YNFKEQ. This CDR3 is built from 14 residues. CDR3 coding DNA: TGTGCCAGCAGCCAAGACAGGGCGAACGCTGAAGCTTTCTTT. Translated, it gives CASSQDRANAEAFF.

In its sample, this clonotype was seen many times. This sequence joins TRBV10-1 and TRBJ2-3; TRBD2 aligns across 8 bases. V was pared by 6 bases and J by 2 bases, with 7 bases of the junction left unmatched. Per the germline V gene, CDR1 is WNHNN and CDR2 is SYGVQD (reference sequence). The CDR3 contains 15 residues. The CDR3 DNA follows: TGCGCCAGCAGCCAGGGACTAGTCCCCACAGATACGCAGTATTTT. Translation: CASSQGLVPTDTQYF.

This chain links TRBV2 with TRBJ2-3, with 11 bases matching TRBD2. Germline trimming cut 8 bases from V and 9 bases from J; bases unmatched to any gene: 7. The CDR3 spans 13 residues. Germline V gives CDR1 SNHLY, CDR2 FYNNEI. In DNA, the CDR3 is TGTGCCAGCTTCGGCCTAGCGGGGGGCACGCAGTATTTT. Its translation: CASFGLAGGTQYF.

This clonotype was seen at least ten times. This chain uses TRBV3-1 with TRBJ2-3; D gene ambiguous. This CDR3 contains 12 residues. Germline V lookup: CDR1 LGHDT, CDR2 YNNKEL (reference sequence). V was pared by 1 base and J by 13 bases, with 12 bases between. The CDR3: CASSQGLRSEYF. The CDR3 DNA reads TGTGCCAGCAGCCAAGGCCTACGGTCGGAGTATTTT.

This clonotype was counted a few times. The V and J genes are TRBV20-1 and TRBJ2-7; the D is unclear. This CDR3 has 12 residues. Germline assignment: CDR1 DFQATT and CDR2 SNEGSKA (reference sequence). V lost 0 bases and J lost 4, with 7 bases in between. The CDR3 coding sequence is TGCAGTGCTAGAGATCCCAAATACGAGCAGTACTTC. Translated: CSARDPKYEQYF.

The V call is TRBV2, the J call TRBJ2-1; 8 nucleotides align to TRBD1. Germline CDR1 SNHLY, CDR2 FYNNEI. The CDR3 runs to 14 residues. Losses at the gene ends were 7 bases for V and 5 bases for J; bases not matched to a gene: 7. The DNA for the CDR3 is TGTGCCAGCAAGCCGGGACAGGTCAACAATGAGCAGTTCTTC. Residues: CASKPGQVNNEQFF.

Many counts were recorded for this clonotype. CDR3 sequence reads: CAPNRGLENEQFF. CDR3 in DNA: TGTGCCCCCAACAGGGGGCTAGAAAATGAGCAGTTCTTC. This rearrangement joins TRBV10-3 to TRBJ2-1; TRBD1 matches at 9 bases. Unmatched junction bases numbered 9, after V lost 11 bases and J lost 7 bases. In germline, CDR1 is ENHRY, CDR2 SYGVKD. The CDR3 length is 13 residues.

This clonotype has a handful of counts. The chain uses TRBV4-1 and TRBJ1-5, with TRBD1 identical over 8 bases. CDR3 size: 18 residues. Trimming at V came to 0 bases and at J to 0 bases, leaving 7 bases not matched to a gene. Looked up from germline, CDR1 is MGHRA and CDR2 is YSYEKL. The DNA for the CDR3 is TGCGCCAGCAGCCAAGATCAAGGGACAGGCTATAGCAATCAGCCCCAGCATTTT. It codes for CASSQDQGTGYSNQPQHF.

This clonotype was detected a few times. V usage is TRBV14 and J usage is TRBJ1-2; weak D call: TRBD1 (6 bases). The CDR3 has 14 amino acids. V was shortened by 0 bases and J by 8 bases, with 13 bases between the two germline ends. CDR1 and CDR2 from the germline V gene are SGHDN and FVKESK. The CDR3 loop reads CASSQDHREWGYTF. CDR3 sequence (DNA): TGTGCCAGCAGCCAAGATCACAGGGAATGGGGCTACACCTTC.

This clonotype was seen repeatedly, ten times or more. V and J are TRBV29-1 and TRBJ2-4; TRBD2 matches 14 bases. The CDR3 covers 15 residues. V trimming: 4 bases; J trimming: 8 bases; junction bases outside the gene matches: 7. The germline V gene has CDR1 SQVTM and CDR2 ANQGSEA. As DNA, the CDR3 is TGCAGCGTTGTAGGACTAGCGGGAGGAAAGGACATTCAGTACTTC. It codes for CSVVGLAGGKDIQYF.

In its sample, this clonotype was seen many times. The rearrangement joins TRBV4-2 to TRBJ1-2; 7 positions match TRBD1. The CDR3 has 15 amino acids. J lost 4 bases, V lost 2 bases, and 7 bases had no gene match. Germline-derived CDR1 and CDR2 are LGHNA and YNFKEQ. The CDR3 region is CASSQTDRRIYGYTF. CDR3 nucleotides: TGTGCCAGCAGCCAAACGGACAGGCGGATCTATGGCTACACCTTC.

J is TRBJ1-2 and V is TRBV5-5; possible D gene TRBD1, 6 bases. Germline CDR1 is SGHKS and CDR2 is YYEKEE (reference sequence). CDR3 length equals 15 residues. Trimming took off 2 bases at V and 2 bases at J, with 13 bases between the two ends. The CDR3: CASSFTSGQNYGYTF. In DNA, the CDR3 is TGTGCCAGCAGCTTCACCTCGGGACAAAACTATGGCTACACCTTC.

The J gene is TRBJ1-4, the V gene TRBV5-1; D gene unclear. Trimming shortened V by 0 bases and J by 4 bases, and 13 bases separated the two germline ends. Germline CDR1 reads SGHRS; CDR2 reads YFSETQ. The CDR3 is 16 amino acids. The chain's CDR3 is CASSLGFIERNEKLFF. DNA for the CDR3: TGCGCCAGCAGCTTGGGATTTATAGAGCGTAATGAAAAACTGTTTTTT.

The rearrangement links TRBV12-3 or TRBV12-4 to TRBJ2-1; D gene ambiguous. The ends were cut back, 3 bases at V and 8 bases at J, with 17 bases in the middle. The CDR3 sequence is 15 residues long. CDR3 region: CASSFGASLRDEQFF. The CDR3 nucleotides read TGTGCCAGCAGTTTCGGTGCCTCTTTACGCGATGAGCAGTTCTTC.

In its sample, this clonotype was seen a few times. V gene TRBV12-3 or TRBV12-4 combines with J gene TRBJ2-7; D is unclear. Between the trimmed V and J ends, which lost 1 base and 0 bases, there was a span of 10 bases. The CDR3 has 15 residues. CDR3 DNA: TGTGCCAGCAGTTTAGAAATGGTAGTCTCCTACGAGCAGTACTTC. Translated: CASSLEMVVSYEQYF.

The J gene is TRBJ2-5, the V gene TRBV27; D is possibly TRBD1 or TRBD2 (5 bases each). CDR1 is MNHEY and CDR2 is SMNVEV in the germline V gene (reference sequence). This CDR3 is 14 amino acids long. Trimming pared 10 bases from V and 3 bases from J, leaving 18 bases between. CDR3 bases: TGTGCCACCGGTTTCCCGGGACGAGAAGAGACCCAGTACTTC. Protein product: CATGFPGREETQYF.

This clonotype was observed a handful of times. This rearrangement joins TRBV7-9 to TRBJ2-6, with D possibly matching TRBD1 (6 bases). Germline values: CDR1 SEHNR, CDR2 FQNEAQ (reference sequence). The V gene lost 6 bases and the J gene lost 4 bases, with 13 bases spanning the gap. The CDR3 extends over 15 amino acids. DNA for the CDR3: TGTGCCAGCAGTTTCAGGGGCCCCGGGGCCAACGTCCTGACTTTC. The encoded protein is CASSFRGPGANVLTF.

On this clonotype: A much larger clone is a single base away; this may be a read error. For the CDR3, the DNA is TGTGCCATCGGTACCCCCGTCGGAGACCCAACTAATGAAAAACTGTTTTTT. It yields the protein CAIGTPVGDPTNEKLFF. The chain uses TRBV10-3 and TRBJ1-4; D is uncertain. The germline CDR1 and CDR2 sequences are ENHRY and SYGVKD. The CDR3 loop spans 17 amino acids. The V end lost 8 bases, the J end lost 0 bases, and 19 bases lay between the germline ends.

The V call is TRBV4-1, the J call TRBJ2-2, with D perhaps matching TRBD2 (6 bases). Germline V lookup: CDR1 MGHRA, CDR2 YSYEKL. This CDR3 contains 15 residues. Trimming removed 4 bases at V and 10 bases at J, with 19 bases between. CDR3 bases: TGCGCCAGCAGCCCAGCCCGACTAGTGGCCGAGGAGCTGTTTTTT. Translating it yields CASSPARLVAEELFF.

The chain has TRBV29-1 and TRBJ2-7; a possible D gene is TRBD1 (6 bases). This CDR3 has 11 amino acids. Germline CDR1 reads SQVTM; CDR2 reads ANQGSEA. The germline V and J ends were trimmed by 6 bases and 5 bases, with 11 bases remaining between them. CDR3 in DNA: TGCAGCGTGGCATACAGGGACGAGCAGTACTTC. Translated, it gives CSVAYRDEQYF.

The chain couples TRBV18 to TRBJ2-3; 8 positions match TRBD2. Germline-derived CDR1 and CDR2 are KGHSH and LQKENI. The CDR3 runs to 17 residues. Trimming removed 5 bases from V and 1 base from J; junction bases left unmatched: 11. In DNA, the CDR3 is TGTGCCAGCTCAGGGAAAGCTAGCGGGCCTGGCACAGATACGCAGTATTTT. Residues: CASSGKASGPGTDTQYF.

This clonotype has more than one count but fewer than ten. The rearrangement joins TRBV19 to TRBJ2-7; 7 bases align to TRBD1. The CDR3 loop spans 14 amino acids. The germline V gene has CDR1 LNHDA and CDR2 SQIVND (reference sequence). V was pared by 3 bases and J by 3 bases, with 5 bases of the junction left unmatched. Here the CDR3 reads CASSMAWDSYEQYF. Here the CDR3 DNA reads TGTGCCAGTAGTATGGCCTGGGACAGCTACGAGCAGTACTTC.

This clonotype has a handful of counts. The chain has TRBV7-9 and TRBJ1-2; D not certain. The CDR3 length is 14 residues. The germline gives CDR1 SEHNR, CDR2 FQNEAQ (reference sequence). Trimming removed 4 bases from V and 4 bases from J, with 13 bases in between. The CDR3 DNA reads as TGTGCCAGCAGCTCCCCCCCAGTAAGCTATGGCTACACCTTC. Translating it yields CASSSPPVSYGYTF.

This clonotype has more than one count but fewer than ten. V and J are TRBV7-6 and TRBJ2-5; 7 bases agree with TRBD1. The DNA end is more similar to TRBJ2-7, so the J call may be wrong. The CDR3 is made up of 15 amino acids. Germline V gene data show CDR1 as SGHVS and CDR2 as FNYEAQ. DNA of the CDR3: TGTGCCAGCAGCTTAAGGCAAGGACAGGAGTACGAGCAGTACTTC. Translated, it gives CASSLRQGQEYEQYF.

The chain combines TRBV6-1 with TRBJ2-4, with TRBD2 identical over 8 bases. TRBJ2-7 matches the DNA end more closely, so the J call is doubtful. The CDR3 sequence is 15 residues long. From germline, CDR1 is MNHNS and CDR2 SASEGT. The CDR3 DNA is TGTGCCAGCAGTGGGGGGAAGCGGGAGTTATGCGAGCAGTACTTC. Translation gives CASSGGKRELCEQYF.

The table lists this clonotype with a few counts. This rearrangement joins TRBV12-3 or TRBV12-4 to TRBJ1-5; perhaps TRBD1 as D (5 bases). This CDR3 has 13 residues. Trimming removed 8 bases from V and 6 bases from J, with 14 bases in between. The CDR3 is CASGDSVIQPQHF. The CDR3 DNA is TGTGCCAGCGGGGACTCTGTGATTCAGCCCCAGCATTTT.